The source of this TCR beta chain is a study of cytomegalovirus exposure and HLA in healthy donors. Overall study findings and caveats: Reports indicated that the classifier achieved high specificity and sensitivity in diagnosing cytomegalovirus status.

V dropped 2 bases and J dropped 3 bases, with 8 bases sitting between them. The germline V gene encodes CDR1 MNHEY and CDR2 SVGAGI. CDR3 length: 13 residues. Sequencing was performed with immunoSEQ multiplex PCR; in TCRdb, only in-frame clones are kept and a portion is missing. This table has over 150,000 clones, just over 85% appearing once. Donors were drawn from the approximately 110-subject validation cohort, separate from the roughly 670-subject first cohort. Comment on this clone: Its antigen is undetermined.

This TCR came from a human donor in good health. The chain uses TRBV6-5 and TRBJ2-7; D remains unclear. Sequenced sample: PBMCs. CDR3 region: CASSYNRFYEQYF. The CDR3 DNA is TGTGCCAGCAGTTACAACAGATTCTACGAGCAGTACTTC.